Each of the 14 T cell receptor beta chains below was sequenced from the same sample in a study of neurological immune-mediated disorders. In TCRdb, the 5' RACE reads were re-called with MiXCR into one record per CDR3 protein. Of about 40,000 distinct CDR3 sequences in the sample, 2.5% are singletons; the top ten hold nearly 2.5%. Sample: PBMCs. These receptors all come from a man aged 50-59 years with multiple sclerosis.

This clonotype has ten or more counts. The chain has TRBV7-2 and TRBJ2-5; D gene uncertain. CDR3 length: 12 amino acids. V was pared by 5 bases and J by 2 bases, with 6 bases between. The germline gives CDR1 SGHTA, CDR2 FQGNSA. DNA for the CDR3: TGTGCCAGCAGCGTCTTACAAGAGACCCAGTACTTC. This codes for CASSVLQETQYF.

This clonotype appeared many times. This chain links TRBV4-1 with TRBJ2-3; 8 nucleotides align to TRBD2. Germline V gene data show CDR1 as MGHRA and CDR2 as YSYEKL. The CDR3 extends over 15 amino acids. V dropped 1 base and J dropped 4; count of bases not matched to a gene: 4. The CDR3 reads CASSQGPGGADTQYF. The CDR3 bases are TGCGCCAGCAGCCAAGGACCCGGGGGGGCAGATACGCAGTATTTT.

This clonotype has a handful of counts. The V call is TRBV7-2, the J call TRBJ2-7; the match to TRBD1 covers 10 bases. CDR3 length: 15 residues. From germline, CDR1 is SGHTA and CDR2 FQGNSA. Trimming at V came to 4 bases and at J to 3 bases, leaving 6 bases not matched to a gene. This CDR3 reads CASSSLGDRGYEQYF. DNA for the CDR3: TGTGCCAGCAGCTCATTGGGGGACAGGGGCTACGAGCAGTACTTC.

This clonotype was seen ten or more times. This chain connects TRBV2 to TRBJ2-3, with no clear D. V lost 6 bases, J lost 1 base, and 8 bases lay in between. This CDR3 region has 13 residues. The germline CDR1 and CDR2 sequences are SNHLY and FYNNEI. The CDR3 protein is CASRPTGTDTQYF. The CDR3, as DNA: TGTGCCAGCAGACCGACTGGCACAGATACGCAGTATTTT.

This clonotype was counted many times. This chain connects TRBV14 to TRBJ1-2; D is possibly TRBD1 (5 bases). V was pared by 3 bases and J by 7 bases, with 15 bases between. The CDR3 covers 14 residues. Germline-derived CDR1 and CDR2 are SGHDN and FVKESK. The CDR3 region is CASSHTVGTGGYTF. The CDR3 DNA reads TGTGCCAGCAGCCATACCGTCGGGACTGGTGGCTACACCTTC.

This clonotype came up many times. The genes are TRBV7-2 and TRBJ2-7; D is uncertain. The V end was cut by 1 base, the J end by 3 bases, with 10 bases between. Germline V lookup: CDR1 SGHTA, CDR2 FQGNSA. This CDR3 has 14 amino acids. This chain's CDR3 is CASSLVPGDYEQYF. The CDR3 coding sequence is TGTGCCAGCAGCTTAGTTCCTGGGGACTACGAGCAGTACTTC.

This clonotype was seen at least ten times. V is TRBV29-1 and J is TRBJ2-1; the match to TRBD2 covers 12 bases. Germline CDR1 reads SQVTM; CDR2 reads ANQGSEA. V lost 6 bases to trimming and J lost 4 bases; unmatched junction nucleotides: 7. This CDR3 is built from 15 residues. As DNA, the CDR3 is TGCAGCGTCCCATGGGGGACTAGCGGGTACAATGAGCAGTTCTTC. This codes for CSVPWGTSGYNEQFF.

In its sample, this clonotype was seen many times. The rearrangement uses TRBV12-3 or TRBV12-4 and TRBJ2-3; D is unresolved. The germline V and J ends were trimmed by 4 bases and 7 bases, with 9 bases remaining between them. This CDR3 region has 12 residues. CDR3 sequence: CASSSIGYTQYF. In DNA form, the CDR3 reads TGTGCCAGCAGTTCGATAGGGTATACGCAGTATTTT.

This clonotype was picked up many times. The chain is built from TRBV21-1 and TRBJ2-5; whether TRBD1, the table's D call, matches the DNA was not checked. TRBV21-1 is a listed pseudogene. The length of the CDR3 is 14 residues. CDR3 coding DNA: TGTGCCAGCAGCAAAGAGGGCGGGCAAGAGACCCAGTACTTC. This encodes CASSKEGGQETQYF.

The chain has TRBV5-1 and TRBJ2-3; 8 nucleotides line up with TRBD2. Per germline, CDR1 SGHRS and CDR2 YFSETQ. The CDR3 totals 15 residues. V dropped 4 bases and J dropped 6; count of bases not matched to a gene: 10. The CDR3 DNA reads as TGCGCCAGCAGCCCGGCCGGGGGGGGTCCCGATACGCAGTATTTT. Translated: CASSPAGGGPDTQYF.

The sample holds a few counts of this clonotype. A much larger clonotype is one base distant, so this may be a read error. This chain connects TRBV7-2 to TRBJ2-1, with D unclear. Trimming pared 2 bases from V and 9 bases from J, leaving 8 bases between. CDR1 SGHTA and CDR2 FQGNSA come from the germline V gene. The CDR3 is 12 amino acids. The CDR3 here is CASSLNRGEQFF. CDR3 nucleotide sequence: TGTGCCAGCAGCTTAAATAGAGGTGAGCAGTTCTTC.

Notes on this clonotype: A much more abundant neighbour one base away suggests this may be a read error. The conserved phenylalanine or tryptophan normally closing the CDR3 is absent here, so this likely arose from a read error. The rearrangement joins TRBV9 to TRBJ2-1; TRBD2 matches at 12 bases. The J segment lost 1 base and the V segment lost 1 base, leaving 3 bases of the junction unmatched. The germline V gene has CDR1 SGDLS and CDR2 YYNGEE. This CDR3 contains 17 residues. The CDR3 coding sequence is TGTGCCAGCAGCGTATCTAGCGGGGGGGCTTCCTACAATGAGCAGTTCTAC. Residues: CASSVSSGGASYNEQFY.

This clonotype has a count of ten or more. The rearrangement joins TRBV5-1 to TRBJ1-1; D perhaps matches TRBD1 (5 bases). The germline gives CDR1 SGHRS, CDR2 YFSETQ. V was pared by 4 bases and J by 1 base, with 8 bases between. This CDR3 is built from 13 residues. The CDR3 protein is CASSPGGNTEAFF. For the CDR3, the DNA is TGCGCCAGCAGCCCGGGGGGGAACACTGAAGCTTTCTTT. Full variable domain (outside the CDR3, taken from reference TRBV5-1 and TRBJ1-1): KAGVTQTPRYLIKTRGQQVTLSCSPISGHRSVSWYQQTPGQGLQFLFEYFSETQRNKGNFPGRFSGRQFSNSRSEMNVSTLELGDSALYLCASSPGGNTEAFFGQGTRLTVV.

Many counts were recorded for this clonotype. This sequence joins TRBV5-1 and TRBJ1-2, with D possibly TRBD1 on 5 matching bases. Between the trimmed V and J ends, which lost 6 bases and 8 bases, there was a span of 14 bases. The germline CDR1 and CDR2 sequences are SGHRS and YFSETQ. The CDR3 runs 12 residues. CDR3 protein: CASTQGSGGYTF. CDR3 in DNA: TGCGCCAGCACCCAGGGAAGCGGCGGCTACACCTTC.